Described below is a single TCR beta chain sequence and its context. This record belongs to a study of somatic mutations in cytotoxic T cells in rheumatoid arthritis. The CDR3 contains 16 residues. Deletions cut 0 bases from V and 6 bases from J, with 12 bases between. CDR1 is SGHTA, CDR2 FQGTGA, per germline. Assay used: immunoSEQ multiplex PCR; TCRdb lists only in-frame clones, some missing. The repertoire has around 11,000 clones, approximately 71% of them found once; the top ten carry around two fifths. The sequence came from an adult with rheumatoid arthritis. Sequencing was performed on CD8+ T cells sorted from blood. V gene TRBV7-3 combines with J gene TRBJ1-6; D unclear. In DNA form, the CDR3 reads TGTGCCAGCAGCTTAACGGTCGGGTCGGCTAATTCACCCCTCCACTTT. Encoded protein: CASSLTVGSANSPLHF. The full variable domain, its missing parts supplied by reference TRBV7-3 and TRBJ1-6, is GAGVSQTPSNKVTEKGKYVELRCDPISGHTALYWYRQSLGQGPEFLIYFQGTGAADDSGLPNDRFFAVRPEGSVSTLKIQRTERGDSAVYLCASSLTVGSANSPLHFGNGTRLTVT.